The 19 T cell receptor beta chains below come from one sample, sequenced in a study of T cell changes during pregnancy in multiple sclerosis. Libraries were prepared by immunoSEQ multiplex PCR; TCRdb keeps only in-frame clonotypes and omits some of them. Among tens of thousands of clones listed, roughly 93% were seen once. The material was peripheral blood, obtained in the third trimester of pregnancy. The receptor set was obtained from a female donor with multiple sclerosis, enrolled in a pregnancy study.

The CDR3 loop is CASSYWRGSGTDTQYF. CDR3 DNA sequence: TGTGCCAGCAGTTATTGGCGGGGCTCAGGCACAGATACGCAGTATTTT. The rearrangement links TRBV6-5 to TRBJ2-3, with D possibly TRBD2 on 6 matching bases. The CDR3 length is 16 residues. V lost 3 bases and J 1 base, leaving 14 bases between the germline ends. The germline CDR1 and CDR2 sequences are MNHEY and SVGAGI.

The chain uses TRBV15 and TRBJ2-2; D unclear. Per the germline V gene, CDR1 is LNHNV and CDR2 is YYDKDF (reference sequence). The CDR3 loop spans 13 amino acids. V lost 8 bases, J lost 0 bases, and 7 bases lay in between. This CDR3 is CATLQSNTGELFF. The DNA for the CDR3 is TGTGCCACCCTACAGTCGAACACCGGGGAGCTGTTTTTT.

This chain links TRBV5-8 with TRBJ1-6; 11 bases agree with TRBD1. This CDR3 is built from 19 residues. With 4 bases clipped from V and 0 bases from J, the junction kept 9 bases outside the gene matches. The V gene's germline CDR1 is SGHTS and CDR2 YDEGEE. In nucleotides, the CDR3 is TGTGCCAGCAGCCGCGGACAGGGGGCGCGAAGCTCCTATAATTCACCCCTCCACTTT. This sequence encodes CASSRGQGARSSYNSPLHF.

The CDR3 region is CAITSISGQHKAFF. The CDR3 DNA reads TGTGCCATCACCTCGATATCAGGGCAGCATAAAGCTTTCTTT. The chain joins TRBV10-3 to TRBJ1-1, with D possibly TRBD1 on 5 matching bases. The germline CDR1 and CDR2 sequences are ENHRY and SYGVKD. This CDR3 is 14 amino acids long. Trimming stripped 7 bases from V and 9 bases from J, with 21 bases between.

The J gene is TRBJ2-5, the V gene TRBV13, with 9 nucleotides matching TRBD2. With 4 bases clipped from V and 4 bases from J, the junction kept 10 bases outside the gene matches. There are 16 residues in the CDR3. CDR1 and CDR2 (germline): PRHDT, FYEKMQ (reference sequence). CDR3: CASSSAGGGAGETQYF. DNA for the CDR3: TGTGCCAGCAGCTCCGCGGGCGGGGGGGCCGGAGAGACCCAGTACTTC. Variable domain in full (rest from reference TRBV13 and TRBJ2-5): AAGVIQSPRHLIKEKRETATLKCYPIPRHDTVYWYQQGPGQDPQFLISFYEKMQSDKGSIPDRFSAQQFSDYHSELNMSSLELGDSALYFCASSSAGGGAGETQYFGPGTRLLVL.

In this sample, this clone turned up once. The gene calls are TRBV19 and TRBJ1-3; tentative D call: TRBD1 (5 bases). Trimming removed 5 bases at V and 3 bases at J, with 14 bases between. Germline V CDR1 and CDR2: LNHDA, SQIVND (reference sequence). This CDR3 region has 15 residues. CDR3 bases: TGTGCCAGTAGTTCCCCGGTGGGGGGTGGAAACACCATATATTTT. Translation gives CASSSPVGGGNTIYF.

The chain joins TRBV6-5 to TRBJ1-2; unclear D gene. Germline values: CDR1 MNHEY, CDR2 SVGAGI. The CDR3 totals 14 residues. V gave up 5 bases and J gave up 6 bases, with 16 bases separating them. CDR3 coding DNA: TGTGCCAGCAGTAGCCCGGTCTTGTTTCATGGCTACACCTTC. Amino acids: CASSSPVLFHGYTF.

The J gene is TRBJ2-5, the V gene TRBV11-2, with D possibly TRBD2 on 7 matching bases. The germline V gene has CDR1 SGHAT and CDR2 FQNNGV. The CDR3 contains 14 residues. V was trimmed by 5 bases and J by 5 bases, leaving 15 bases between them. CDR3: CASSPGGQKETQYF. DNA of the CDR3: TGTGCCAGCAGCCCCGGGGGGCAAAAGGAGACCCAGTACTTC. The entire variable domain, with the rest obtained from reference TRBV11-2 and TRBJ2-5, is as follows: EAGVAQSPRYKIIEKRQSVAFWCNPISGHATLYWYQQILGQGPKLLIQFQNNGVVDDSQLPKDRFSAERLKGVDSTLKIQPAKLEDSAVYLCASSPGGQKETQYFGPGTRLLVL.

The chain uses TRBV15 and TRBJ2-1, with D maybe TRBD1 (5 bases). Germline V gives CDR1 LNHNV, CDR2 YYDKDF (reference sequence). The ends were cut back, 7 bases at V and 2 bases at J, with 9 bases in the middle. The CDR3 consists of 13 residues. CDR3 bases: TGTGCCACCATGCAGGGCCCCTACAATGAGCAGTTCTTC. Encoded protein: CATMQGPYNEQFF.

The chain uses TRBV19 and TRBJ2-1; the D is unclear. V lost 3 bases, J lost 0 bases, and 12 bases lay in between. The CDR3 loop spans 16 amino acids. Looked up from germline, CDR1 is LNHDA and CDR2 is SQIVND (reference sequence). The CDR3 nucleotides are TGTGCCAGTAGTATCGAGAGCCTACTCTCCTACAATGAGCAGTTCTTC. It specifies CASSIESLLSYNEQFF.

This sequence joins TRBV7-9 and TRBJ2-7; no reliable D call. Looked up from germline, CDR1 is SEHNR and CDR2 is FQNEAQ (reference sequence). This CDR3 is 14 amino acids long. Trimming stripped 3 bases from V and 6 bases from J, with 15 bases between. CDR3 amino acids: CASSFDGIASEQYF. Written as DNA, the CDR3 is TGTGCCAGCAGCTTTGATGGCATTGCCTCCGAGCAGTACTTC.

The chain uses TRBV19 and TRBJ1-5; tentative D call: TRBD1 (5 bases). This CDR3 has 15 amino acids. The ends were cut back, 1 base at V and 7 bases at J, with 14 bases in the middle. Germline CDR1 and CDR2: LNHDA and SQIVND (reference sequence). The CDR3 sequence is CASSIGTRGGQPQHF. The CDR3 bases are TGTGCCAGTAGTATAGGGACTAGGGGCGGACAGCCCCAGCATTTT.

The table lists this clone with a count of one. J is TRBJ1-5 and V is TRBV19; 7 nucleotides line up with TRBD1. The V segment lost 6 bases and the J segment 2 bases; nucleotides outside the gene matches: 4. The CDR3 is 14 residues long. Looked up from germline, CDR1 is LNHDA and CDR2 is SQIVND (reference sequence). The CDR3 DNA reads TGTGCCAGTAGACAAGGGGGCGGCAATCAGCCCCAGCATTTT. Protein sequence: CASRQGGGNQPQHF.

The J gene is TRBJ2-1, the V gene TRBV13; maybe TRBD2 (6 bases). The CDR3 has 15 amino acids. The germline V gene encodes CDR1 PRHDT and CDR2 FYEKMQ (reference sequence). Trimming took 5 bases from V and 4 from J, leaving 15 bases between them. CDR3 DNA sequence: TGTGCCAGCAGCCCCGGGAGCCTTGCTTACAATGAGCAGTTCTTC. Amino acids: CASSPGSLAYNEQFF.

The chain is built from TRBV6-5 and TRBJ2-5; 12 nucleotides match TRBD2. This CDR3 has 16 residues. CDR1 is MNHEY, CDR2 SVGAGI, per germline. V lost 2 bases to trimming and J lost 5 bases; unmatched junction nucleotides: 6. The CDR3 reads CASSYPTSGGHETQYF. CDR3 DNA: TGTGCCAGCAGTTACCCGACTAGCGGGGGTCATGAGACCCAGTACTTC.

This clone was recorded once. This chain joins TRBV4-1 and TRBJ2-7, with 9 bases aligning to TRBD1. This CDR3 has 18 residues. After removal of 4 bases from V and 7 bases from J, the junction contained 20 bases not matched to a gene. Germline V gene sequence: CDR1 MGHRA, CDR2 YSYEKL. The CDR3 DNA reads as TGCGCCAGCAGCCGAGCCCCCGGCGCGGGACAGGGACCTTGGGAGCAGTACTTC. Its translation: CASSRAPGAGQGPWEQYF.

The V call is TRBV11-2, the J call TRBJ1-4; 7 bases map to TRBD1. The V and J ends lost 1 base and 6 bases, in that order; junction bases with no gene match: 2. The germline V gene encodes CDR1 SGHAT and CDR2 FQNNGV. The CDR3 is 14 amino acids. CDR3 nucleotides: TGTGCCAGCAGCTTAGCAGGGGGATATGAAAAACTGTTTTTT. Amino acids: CASSLAGGYEKLFF.

This clone has only one observation. The chain is built from TRBV27 and TRBJ2-7; 8 nucleotides align to TRBD2. Germline values: CDR1 MNHEY, CDR2 SMNVEV (reference sequence). This CDR3 is 14 amino acids long. V was clipped by 5 bases and J by 6 bases; unmatched bases: 9. The DNA of the CDR3 is TGTGCCAGCAGTAGTGGCGGGGGGCCAAGCGAGCAGTACTTC. This encodes CASSSGGGPSEQYF.

The sample holds one count of this clone. Germline is not matched at one junction end, which may reflect a read error. The chain joins TRBV28 to TRBJ2-7; no clear D gene. The CDR3 spans 11 residues. CDR1 and CDR2 (germline): MDHEN, SYDVKM. CDR3 sequence (DNA): TGTGCCAGCAGGCAACCCCCGTGGTGGCACTTC. It codes for CASRQPPWWHF.